The next 27 T cell receptor beta chains were all read from a single sample in a study of shared clonotypes between healthy human individuals. The repertoire was sequenced with immunoSEQ multiplex PCR; TCRdb's copy has only in-frame clones and lacks some. The sample lists roughly 2.2 million clones, 80% to 95% occurring once. The sequencing input was naive CD4+ T cells from PBMCs. The subset: CD45RA+ positively selected. The source is a young man in good health. Some clones in this sample may be carry-over from other donors' samples.

This chain uses TRBV28 with TRBJ1-5; D might be TRBD1 (5 bases). The length of the CDR3 is 13 residues. The germline gives CDR1 MDHEN, CDR2 SYDVKM. Trimming left V 8 bases short and J 6 bases short, with 14 bases between. The CDR3, as DNA: TGTGCCAGCTTGGGAGCAGGGCCTCAGCCCCAGCATTTT. This translates into CASLGAGPQPQHF.

This sequence joins TRBV28 and TRBJ2-7; 14 bases match TRBD2. The V gene end was trimmed by 7 bases and the J gene end by 2 bases; junction bases not matched to a gene: 4. Germline V gene lookup returns CDR1 MDHEN and CDR2 SYDVKM. This CDR3 region has 15 residues. The CDR3 region is CASIRLAGGPYEQYF. CDR3 DNA sequence: TGTGCCAGCATAAGACTAGCGGGAGGGCCCTACGAGCAGTACTTC.

The rearrangement joins TRBV9 to TRBJ2-2; the match to TRBD2 covers 10 bases. V shed 4 bases, J shed 0 bases, and the junction held 9 bases outside the gene matches. The germline gives CDR1 SGDLS, CDR2 YYNGEE. This CDR3 comprises 18 residues. Here the CDR3 reads CASSPRTSGDANTGELFF. CDR3 DNA sequence: TGTGCCAGCAGCCCCCGGACTAGCGGAGACGCGAACACCGGGGAGCTGTTTTTT.

The chain recombines TRBV27 with TRBJ1-1; tentatively, D is TRBD1 (5 bases). The germline gives CDR1 MNHEY, CDR2 SMNVEV (reference sequence). V gave up 0 bases and J gave up 3 bases, with 11 bases separating them. The CDR3 length is 15 residues. The CDR3: CASSLSRGGYTEAFF. The CDR3, as DNA: TGTGCCAGCAGTTTATCTCGGGGGGGATACACTGAAGCTTTCTTT.

This clone was picked up a small number of times. The V gene is TRBV9, the J gene TRBJ1-2, with D perhaps matching TRBD1 (6 bases). V was clipped by 1 base and J by 2 bases, with 9 bases between them. The CDR3 has 14 amino acids. Germline lookup yields CDR1 SGDLS and CDR2 YYNGEE. The CDR3 spells CASSVMGANYGYTF. The CDR3 nucleotides read TGTGCCAGCAGCGTAATGGGGGCAAACTATGGCTACACCTTC.

As DNA, the CDR3 is TGTGCCAGCAGCTTCGAGAACTATGGCTACACCTTC. Translated: CASSFENYGYTF. V is TRBV11-1 and J is TRBJ1-2; D is unclear. CDR3 length equals 12 residues. Germline lookup yields CDR1 SGHAT and CDR2 FQDESV (reference sequence). Deletions cut 3 bases from V and 2 bases from J, with 4 bases between.

This chain links TRBV20-1 with TRBJ1-1; D is unresolved. CDR3 length equals 11 residues. CDR1 DFQATT and CDR2 SNEGSKA come from the germline V gene (reference sequence). V was pared by 1 base and J by 7 bases, with 7 bases between. The DNA of the CDR3 is TGCAGTGCTAGAGGATACAGTGAAGCTTTCTTT. It yields the protein CSARGYSEAFF.

V usage is TRBV30 and J usage is TRBJ1-3; D call uncertain. This CDR3 comprises 15 residues. V was cut by 0 bases and J by 4 bases, with 13 bases left in between. CDR1 and CDR2 from the germline V gene are GTSNPN and SVGIG (reference sequence). The CDR3 loop reads CAWSVRLVGGNTIYF. The CDR3, as DNA: TGTGCCTGGAGTGTAAGGCTGGTGGGGGGAAACACCATATATTTT.

This clone was counted once. This chain connects TRBV28 to TRBJ2-7; no clear D. Germline V lookup: CDR1 MDHEN, CDR2 SYDVKM. This CDR3 comprises 14 residues. V dropped 5 bases and J dropped 1 base, with 12 bases sitting between them. CDR3 sequence reads: CASSPTPESYEQYF. In DNA, the CDR3 is TGTGCCAGCAGTCCGACGCCGGAATCCTACGAGCAGTACTTC.

The rearrangement uses TRBV5-4 and TRBJ1-2; perhaps TRBD1 as D (5 bases). Germline V gene sequence: CDR1 SGHNT, CDR2 YYREEE (reference sequence). This CDR3 has 13 amino acids. V lost 3 bases and J lost 3, with 9 bases in between. The CDR3 is CASSSRDDYGYTF. Here the CDR3 DNA reads TGTGCCAGCAGCTCCAGGGACGACTATGGCTACACCTTC.

V and J are TRBV7-9 and TRBJ1-4; 10 bases are a match to TRBD1. V lost 5 bases, J lost 6 bases, and 9 bases stayed unmatched. The CDR3 runs 16 residues. Per the germline V gene, CDR1 is SEHNR and CDR2 is FQNEAQ (reference sequence). CDR3 protein: CASSPPATGGYEKLFF. In DNA form, the CDR3 reads TGTGCCAGCAGCCCCCCGGCGACAGGGGGCTATGAAAAACTGTTTTTT.

The V gene is TRBV5-1, the J gene TRBJ1-4; no clear D. V gave up 4 bases and J gave up 5 bases, with 18 bases separating them. The CDR3 is made up of 16 amino acids. Germline V gene data show CDR1 as SGHRS and CDR2 as YFSETQ. CDR3 residues: CASSPEIAASNEKLFF. The DNA for the CDR3 is TGCGCCAGCAGCCCGGAGATCGCAGCTTCGAATGAAAAACTGTTTTTT.

This clone was seen just once. V gene TRBV2 combines with J gene TRBJ1-4, with D uncertain. Trimming shortened V by 7 bases and J by 3 bases, and 12 bases separated the two germline ends. The CDR3 has 14 amino acids. Germline CDR1 reads SNHLY; CDR2 reads FYNNEI. DNA for the CDR3: TGTGCCAGCATTAGGGTTCCAGCTAATGAAAAACTGTTTTTT. This codes for CASIRVPANEKLFF.

The V and J genes are TRBV7-2 and TRBJ2-5; D is undetermined. V was shortened by 0 bases and J by 2 bases, with 7 bases between the two germline ends. CDR1 SGHTA and CDR2 FQGNSA come from the germline V gene. This CDR3 spans 14 amino acids. The CDR3 DNA sequence: TGTGCCAGCAGCTTAGCGTTCAGTCAAGAGACCCAGTACTTC. Its protein product is CASSLAFSQETQYF.

The chain has TRBV7-7 and TRBJ2-3, with no clear D. V was clipped by 1 base and J by 6 bases, with 14 bases between them. CDR3 length equals 15 residues. CDR1 is SSHAT and CDR2 is FNYEAQ in the germline V gene (reference sequence). DNA of the CDR3: TGTGCCAGCAGCTTAGGGACCTCCCTGTGGGATACGCAGTATTTT. It specifies CASSLGTSLWDTQYF.

With regard to this clone: The sample holds other DNA sequences that translate to the same CDR3. V usage is TRBV30 and J usage is TRBJ2-1; D is undetermined. The germline V gene has CDR1 GTSNPN and CDR2 SVGIG (reference sequence). V was clipped by 0 bases and J by 2 bases, with 5 bases between them. CDR3 size: 13 residues. The chain's CDR3 is CAWSVRAYNEQFF. Written as DNA, the CDR3 is TGTGCCTGGAGTGTACGGGCCTACAATGAGCAGTTCTTC.

This clone showed up just once. At the DNA level, this CDR3 is encoded by other sequences in the same sample as well. The rearrangement uses TRBV30 and TRBJ2-7; D remains unclear. CDR1 GTSNPN and CDR2 SVGIG come from the germline V gene (reference sequence). V lost 5 bases, J lost 1 base, and 6 bases lay in between. This CDR3 is 11 amino acids long. Here the CDR3 reads CAWAGSYEQYF. DNA of the CDR3: TGTGCCTGGGCTGGGTCCTACGAGCAGTACTTC.

The V gene is TRBV11-2, the J gene TRBJ2-2; no firm D call. The CDR3 is 14 amino acids. The germline V and J ends were trimmed by 1 base and 5 bases, with 8 bases remaining between them. The germline V gene has CDR1 SGHAT and CDR2 FQNNGV. CDR3 DNA: TGTGCCAGCAGCTTAGTCCCGATTACCGGGGAGCTGTTTTTT. This translates into CASSLVPITGELFF.

This clone has just one count. Other DNA sequences of this sample code for an identical CDR3. This chain links TRBV28 with TRBJ2-1; tentatively, D is TRBD2 (5 bases). The CDR3 sequence is 16 residues long. CDR1 MDHEN and CDR2 SYDVKM come from the germline V gene. Deletions cut 4 bases from V and 0 bases from J, with 13 bases between. This CDR3 reads CASSSRTGSSYNEQFF. The CDR3 DNA reads TGTGCCAGCAGTTCCCGGACTGGGAGCTCCTACAATGAGCAGTTCTTC.

J is TRBJ2-7 and V is TRBV14; no clear D gene. The CDR3 runs to 13 residues. Trimming removed 0 bases from V and 7 bases from J, with 10 bases in between. Per the germline V gene, CDR1 is SGHDN and CDR2 is FVKESK. CDR3: CASSQDGWGEQYF. Written as DNA, the CDR3 is TGTGCCAGCAGCCAAGACGGATGGGGAGAGCAGTACTTC.

Only one count was recorded for this clone. This sequence joins TRBV7-6 and TRBJ1-4; possibly TRBD1 for D (5 bases). The V and J ends lost 3 bases and 8 bases respectively, with 16 bases between them. CDR3 size: 15 residues. Germline CDR1 reads SGHVS; CDR2 reads FNYEAQ. CDR3 coding DNA: TGTGCCAGCAGCTTTAGGGAGGCAGAGGGGGAAAAACTGTTTTTT. This sequence encodes CASSFREAEGEKLFF.

Notes on this clone: Other DNA sequences within the sample encode an identical CDR3. The chain links TRBV5-1 to TRBJ2-3, with TRBD2 identical over 12 bases. The V segment lost 4 bases and the J segment 0 bases; nucleotides outside the gene matches: 3. Per germline, CDR1 SGHRS and CDR2 YFSETQ. The CDR3 is 16 amino acids. The CDR3 protein is CASSLGLAGSTDTQYF. As DNA, the CDR3 is TGCGCCAGCAGCCTGGGACTAGCGGGCAGCACAGATACGCAGTATTTT.

This clone was seen once. This chain links TRBV14 with TRBJ1-4; D remains unclear. The germline V gene encodes CDR1 SGHDN and CDR2 FVKESK. This CDR3 spans 13 amino acids. V lost 1 base, J lost 4 bases, and 4 bases lay in between. The DNA of the CDR3 is TGTGCCAGCAGCCAAGGCCATAATGAAAAACTGTTTTTT. Encoded protein: CASSQGHNEKLFF.

J is TRBJ1-2 and V is TRBV23-1, with D unclear. TRBV23-1 is identified as an open reading frame with a role that is uncertain. The CDR3 runs to 16 residues. Trimming removed 6 bases from V and 8 bases from J, with 25 bases in between. In nucleotides, the CDR3 is TGCGCCAGCAGACCCCCCCGGACCGCCCTCCCCTTCGGCTACACCTTC. Encoded protein: CASRPPRTALPFGYTF.

Only one count was recorded for this clone. The chain couples TRBV6-6 to TRBJ1-1; 8 bases match TRBD1. Per germline, CDR1 MNHNY and CDR2 SVGAGI (reference sequence). The length of the CDR3 is 15 residues. V lost 4 bases to trimming and J lost 2 bases; unmatched junction nucleotides: 6. The CDR3 loop is CASSLGTGLNTEAFF. The CDR3 region has the DNA TGTGCCAGCAGTTTAGGGACAGGCCTAAACACTGAAGCTTTCTTT.

The gene calls are TRBV14 and TRBJ2-7, with a possible D match to TRBD1 (6 bases). Per germline, CDR1 SGHDN and CDR2 FVKESK. This CDR3 is 15 amino acids long. Deletions cut 3 bases from V and 2 bases from J, with 14 bases between. This CDR3 is CASSQGHIGPYEQYF. The CDR3 DNA is TGTGCCAGCAGCCAGGGACATATTGGCCCCTACGAGCAGTACTTC.

The chain is built from TRBV6-4 and TRBJ2-5; D perhaps matches TRBD1 (7 bases). Gene TRBJ2-7 matches the end of the DNA better, so the J call may be wrong. The CDR3 sequence is 16 residues long. Germline CDR1 and CDR2: MRHNA and SNTAGT. This CDR3 reads CASRGQETGDSHEQYF. CDR3 nucleotide sequence: TGTGCCAGCAGAGGACAGGAAACGGGAGATTCTCACGAGCAGTACTTC.